Listed here are 22 T cell receptor beta chains from one sample, sequenced in a study of T cells after yellow fever vaccination. TCRdb re-analysed the 5' RACE reads in MiXCR, keeping a single row per CDR3 protein. The sample comprises 400,000 to 650,000 distinct CDR3 sequences, 20% to 25% of which are singletons, and roughly a sixth rests with the top ten. The sample in question was PBMCs, obtained around 3 weeks after the first yellow fever vaccination. The receptors stem from a man younger than 35 who received the YFV17D yellow fever vaccine.

The rearrangement links TRBV5-4 to TRBJ2-5; 8 bases agree with TRBD2. CDR3 length: 16 amino acids. Germline CDR1 and CDR2: SGHNT and YYREEE (reference sequence). Trimming removed 4 bases from V and 0 bases from J; junction bases left unmatched: 8. The CDR3 loop is CASSGGGGTHQETQYF. For the CDR3, the DNA is TGTGCCAGCAGCGGAGGCGGGGGGACTCACCAAGAGACCCAGTACTTC. The full variable domain, with the rest looked up from reference TRBV5-4 and TRBJ2-5, is ETGVTQSPTHLIKTRGQQVTLRCSSQSGHNTVSWYQQALGQGPQFIFQYYREEENGRGNFPPRFSGLQFPNYSSELNVNALELDDSALYLCASSGGGGTHQETQYFGPGTRLLVL.

The CDR3 region has the DNA TGTGCCAGCAGTCTGGGGAGCGGCTACGAGCAGTACTTC. It is translated as CASSLGSGYEQYF. This chain uses TRBV27 with TRBJ2-7; D may be TRBD2 (5 bases). This CDR3 contains 13 residues. The V and J ends lost 5 bases and 3 bases respectively, with 11 bases between them. The V gene's germline CDR1 is MNHEY and CDR2 SMNVEV (reference sequence).

The CDR3 region has the DNA TGTGCCAGCAGCCAAGGGGACAGGGGGCACGGGGAGCAGTACTTC. Residues: CASSQGDRGHGEQYF. This rearrangement joins TRBV5-5 to TRBJ2-7, with 12 bases identical to TRBD1. Germline values: CDR1 SGHKS, CDR2 YYEKEE (reference sequence). The CDR3 spans 15 residues. The V and J ends lost 4 bases and 7 bases, in that order; junction bases with no gene match: 9.

The V gene is TRBV5-1, the J gene TRBJ2-2; D call uncertain. Looked up from germline, CDR1 is SGHRS and CDR2 is YFSETQ. This CDR3 spans 15 amino acids. The ends were cut back, 0 bases at V and 8 bases at J, with 14 bases in the middle. CDR3: CASSLAPENSGELFF. The DNA for the CDR3 is TGCGCCAGCAGCTTGGCGCCGGAGAACAGTGGGGAGCTGTTTTTT.

The V call is TRBV29-1, the J call TRBJ2-3; 8 positions match TRBD1. The CDR3 contains 13 residues. J was trimmed by 2 bases and V by 7 bases; bases with no gene match: 5. The V gene's germline CDR1 is SQVTM and CDR2 ANQGSEA. The CDR3 DNA is TGCAGCGCCAGGACAGGGTCCACAGATACGCAGTATTTT. It encodes CSARTGSTDTQYF.

This sequence joins TRBV10-2 and TRBJ2-4; 10 nucleotides match TRBD2. Germline-derived CDR1 and CDR2 are WSHSY and SAAADI. V was pared by 7 bases and J by 2 bases, with 8 bases of the junction left unmatched. This CDR3 spans 16 amino acids. This chain's CDR3 is CASKERGGGSKNIQYF. The CDR3 nucleotides are TGCGCCAGCAAAGAGCGGGGGGGCGGGTCCAAAAACATTCAGTACTTC.

This chain joins TRBV10-3 and TRBJ2-7; 14 bases fit TRBD2. The CDR3 extends over 15 amino acids. Looked up from germline, CDR1 is ENHRY and CDR2 is SYGVKD. The V and J ends lost 5 bases and 4 bases, in that order; junction bases with no gene match: 4. CDR3 nucleotides: TGTGCCATCAGTAGGGGACTAGCGGGGGAATACGAGCAGTACGTC. It translates to CAISRGLAGEYEQYV.

This clonotype has more than one count but fewer than ten. This chain links TRBV4-1 with TRBJ1-4; tentatively, D is TRBD1 (6 bases). From germline, CDR1 is MGHRA and CDR2 YSYEKL. The CDR3 is made up of 15 amino acids. Trimming left V 4 bases short and J 5 bases short, with 14 bases between. The CDR3 sequence is CASSLGGWGNEKLFF. In DNA, the CDR3 is TGCGCCAGCAGCCTAGGGGGTTGGGGAAATGAAAAACTGTTTTTT.

V usage is TRBV27 and J usage is TRBJ2-2; 7 nucleotides align to TRBD1. V trimming: 5 bases; J trimming: 3 bases; junction bases outside the gene matches: 9. The germline V gene has CDR1 MNHEY and CDR2 SMNVEV (reference sequence). The CDR3 is 16 amino acids. In DNA, the CDR3 is TGTGCCAGCAGTACTCGACAGGGTGGGGACACCGGGGAGCTGTTTTTT. Residues: CASSTRQGGDTGELFF.

The rearrangement uses TRBV6-1 and TRBJ2-2; D unresolved. V lost 6 bases to trimming and J lost 0 bases, with 8 bases between them. From germline, CDR1 is MNHNS and CDR2 SASEGT. This CDR3 has 14 residues. The CDR3 DNA reads as TGTGCCAGCAGCCACGGTCCGAACACCGGGGAGCTGTTTTTT. Protein: CASSHGPNTGELFF.

There are a few counts of this clonotype. This chain connects TRBV10-3 to TRBJ2-1, with TRBD1 matching over 9 bases. This CDR3 is 16 amino acids long. V shed 6 bases, J shed 5 bases, and the junction held 11 bases outside the gene matches. The germline gives CDR1 ENHRY, CDR2 SYGVKD. The CDR3 sequence is CAIRAGIRDRDNEQFF. The CDR3 coding sequence is TGTGCCATCAGAGCGGGAATCCGGGACAGGGACAATGAGCAGTTCTTC.

This chain links TRBV20-1 with TRBJ2-3; 8 nucleotides align to TRBD2. In germline, CDR1 is DFQATT, CDR2 SNEGSKA (reference sequence). V dropped 4 bases and J dropped 0; count of bases not matched to a gene: 6. CDR3 length equals 15 residues. CDR3 protein: CSATGGVSSTDTQYF. In DNA form, the CDR3 reads TGCAGTGCTACCGGGGGGGTTTCTAGCACAGATACGCAGTATTTT.

The V gene is TRBV12-3 or TRBV12-4, the J gene TRBJ2-6; no definite D call. The germline V and J ends were trimmed by 11 bases and 1 base, with 6 bases remaining between them. The CDR3 loop spans 12 amino acids. For the CDR3, the DNA is TGTGCCCAGGATTCTGGGGCCAACGTCCTGACTTTC. It codes for CAQDSGANVLTF.

This clonotype was detected ten times or more. The chain has TRBV5-4 and TRBJ2-4; 7 bases fit TRBD2. J lost 7 bases, V lost 4 bases, and 8 bases had no gene match. Germline-derived CDR1 and CDR2 are SGHNT and YYREEE (reference sequence). The CDR3 is 14 residues long. The CDR3 reads CASSQTGTTNIQYF. In nucleotides, the CDR3 is TGTGCCAGCAGCCAAACCGGGACTACCAACATTCAGTACTTC.

The table lists this clonotype with many counts. The genes are TRBV12-3 or TRBV12-4 and TRBJ2-1, with TRBD2 matching 7 bases. V shed 2 bases, J shed 7 bases, and the junction held 2 bases outside the gene matches. This CDR3 is 13 amino acids long. CDR3 coding DNA: TGTGCCAGCAGTTTAATGGGGGGGAATGAGCAGTTCTTC. Encoded protein: CASSLMGGNEQFF.

The chain links TRBV10-3 to TRBJ2-7, with TRBD1 matching 8 bases. J was trimmed by 6 bases and V by 6 bases; bases with no gene match: 4. The CDR3 consists of 12 residues. Germline-derived CDR1 and CDR2 are ENHRY and SYGVKD. CDR3 in amino acids: CAIRGTGTEQYV. Here the CDR3 DNA reads TGTGCCATCAGGGGGACAGGTACCGAGCAGTACGTC.

The chain employs TRBV3-1 and TRBJ2-3, with D perhaps TRBD2 (5 bases). The V gene's germline CDR1 is LGHDT and CDR2 YNNKEL (reference sequence). V lost 0 bases and J 3 bases, leaving 13 bases between the germline ends. The CDR3 runs 16 residues. The CDR3 spells CASSQDSGYRTDTQYF. In DNA form, the CDR3 reads TGTGCCAGCAGCCAAGATTCGGGGTATAGGACAGATACGCAGTATTTT.

In DNA form, the CDR3 reads TGTGCCAGCAGTTACTTACTAGCGGGGGAAACCGGGGAGCTGTTTTTT. Translation: CASSYLLAGETGELFF. J is TRBJ2-2 and V is TRBV6-5; 11 bases align to TRBD2. Germline values: CDR1 MNHEY, CDR2 SVGAGI. With V trimmed by 1 base and J by 5 bases, 3 bases remained unmatched. The CDR3 sequence is 16 residues long.

This clonotype has only a few counts. The V and J genes are TRBV20-1 and TRBJ1-1, with D hard to call. CDR3 length: 12 amino acids. With 8 bases removed from V and 4 bases from J, the gap between germline ends came to 14 bases. Per the germline V gene, CDR1 is DFQATT and CDR2 is SNEGSKA (reference sequence). CDR3 sequence: CSTHGSFTEAFF. DNA for the CDR3: TGCAGTACACATGGCAGCTTCACTGAAGCTTTCTTT.

This clonotype was counted a few times. This chain links TRBV4-1 with TRBJ2-3; no clear D. The germline V and J ends were trimmed by 4 bases and 0 bases, with 14 bases remaining between them. This CDR3 region has 16 residues. Germline values: CDR1 MGHRA, CDR2 YSYEKL. The CDR3 region is CASSPKGPTSTDTQYF. CDR3 nucleotide sequence: TGCGCCAGCAGCCCAAAAGGGCCTACTAGCACAGATACGCAGTATTTT.

This sequence joins TRBV14 and TRBJ1-2; D is unresolved. V lost 0 bases, J lost 8 bases, and 13 bases lay in between. The germline CDR1 and CDR2 sequences are SGHDN and FVKESK. CDR3 size: 14 residues. The DNA of the CDR3 is TGTGCCAGCAGCCAAGAAGGCCTTATGACGGGCTACACCTTC. It yields the protein CASSQEGLMTGYTF.

This clonotype appeared a few times. The rearrangement uses TRBV7-2 and TRBJ2-3; 7 bases map to TRBD2. The CDR3 sequence is 16 residues long. Germline loops: CDR1 SGHTA, CDR2 FQGNSA. The V gene end was trimmed by 0 bases and the J gene end by 1 base; junction bases not matched to a gene: 4. CDR3 nucleotides: TGTGCCAGCAGCTTAGCGGCGGGGGAGCGCACAGATACGCAGTATTTT. Translating gives CASSLAAGERTDTQYF.